These 23 T cell receptor beta chains originate from one sample sequenced in a study of human T cells and chemical hapten exposure (dated by TCRdb to about 2021). Libraries were built with RACE. The listed sequencing device is NextSeq 500. TCRdb ran its own pipeline on the public reads, namely fastp trimming at Q25 and MiXCR clone calling, and kept in-frame beta chains. Each record represents a unique CDR3 protein, reported with the most common genes and DNA among its rows. The sample data list tens of thousands of distinct CDR3 sequences, and approximately 10% of these were observed just once. 1.4% of the sample is in the top ten clones. The intended sense of this specimen's time point label: patch test 1, 2 weeks after DPC sensitization. The sample's treatment or condition label, decoded: therapeutic diphenylcyclopropenone sensitization with weekly scalp DPC. Here the sequenced sample was whole blood, taken in connection with sensitization to the hapten diphenylcyclopropenone (DPC). The source of these receptors is a woman aged 45-59 years with alopecia areata. Some clones in this sample may be carry-over from other donors' samples.

This clonotype has a handful of counts. Since no conserved phenylalanine or tryptophan closes the CDR3, a read error is the likely cause. No DNA is shown, since the ends of the CDR3 on it are uncertain; the CDR3 is the one TCRdb lists. V usage is TRBV2 and J usage is TRBJ2-7; the table's D gene call, TRBD2, was not cross checked with the DNA. The CDR3 sequence runs 12 residues, both termini included. The germline CDR1 and CDR2 sequences are SNHLY and FYNNEI. This CDR3 reads CASSAGTSGRFI.

V usage is TRBV20-1 and J usage is TRBJ1-4, with unresolved D. Germline CDR1 is DFQATT and CDR2 is SNEGSKA (reference sequence). V was clipped by 3 bases and J by 8 bases, with 13 bases between them. The CDR3 extends over 13 amino acids. The chain's CDR3 is CSASRGSKEKLFF. The CDR3 DNA sequence: TGCAGTGCTAGTCGGGGTTCAAAAGAAAAACTGTTTTTT.

V and J are TRBV3-1 and TRBJ2-3; the match to TRBD2 covers 9 bases. J was trimmed by 3 bases and V by 0 bases; bases with no gene match: 4. CDR1 and CDR2 (germline): LGHDT, YNNKEL (reference sequence). The CDR3 contains 16 residues. The CDR3 region has the DNA TGTGCCAGCAGCCAAGATACGCGGGAGGGGACAGATACGCAGTATTTT. Amino acid sequence: CASSQDTREGTDTQYF.

In its sample, this clonotype was seen a few times. The J gene is TRBJ2-2, the V gene TRBV12-3 or TRBV12-4; D may be TRBD2 (6 bases). V gave up 6 bases and J gave up 4 bases, with 15 bases separating them. The CDR3 length is 15 residues. The DNA of the CDR3 is TGTGCCAGCAGCAGAGGGAGGTCCACCACCGGGGAGCTGTTTTTT. Encoded protein: CASSRGRSTTGELFF.

The chain employs TRBV30 and TRBJ1-2, with D perhaps TRBD1 (5 bases). The ends were cut back, 0 bases at V and 8 bases at J, with 7 bases in the middle. The germline V gene encodes CDR1 GTSNPN and CDR2 SVGIG (reference sequence). The CDR3 is 11 residues long. The CDR3 DNA follows: TGTGCCTGGAGTGTCGGGGGAGGCTACACCTTC. Translation gives CAWSVGGGYTF.

This sequence joins TRBV29-1 and TRBJ2-3; 11 bases line up with TRBD2. The CDR3 sequence is 14 residues long. After removal of 5 bases from V and 5 bases from J, the junction contained 6 bases not matched to a gene. Germline V lookup: CDR1 SQVTM, CDR2 ANQGSEA. In nucleotides, the CDR3 is TGCAGCGTTACTAGCGGGAGTATTGGAGATACGCAGTATTTT. The encoded protein is CSVTSGSIGDTQYF.

A note on this clonotype: A much larger clone lies one base from this, so it may be a read error. V usage is TRBV5-1 and J usage is TRBJ1-3; no firm D call. This CDR3 comprises 15 residues. Germline CDR1 and CDR2: SGHRS and YFSETQ. The CDR3 loop reads CASSLDTYSGNTKYF. Written as DNA, the CDR3 is TGCGCCAGCAGCTTGGACACCTACTCTGGAAACACCAAATATTTT.

The chain combines TRBV29-1 with TRBJ1-1; the match to TRBD1 covers 8 bases. The junction had 5 bases not matched to a gene; V was cut back by 5 bases and J by 0 bases. The CDR3 covers 14 residues. CDR1 is SQVTM, CDR2 ANQGSEA, per germline. The CDR3 DNA reads as TGCAGCGTTAAGGACAGGGCCATGAACACTGAAGCTTTCTTT. The encoded protein is CSVKDRAMNTEAFF.

This clonotype was counted only a few times. This sequence joins TRBV7-8 and TRBJ1-1; TRBD1 aligns across 11 bases. The J segment lost 1 base and the V segment lost 4 bases, leaving 8 bases of the junction unmatched. The CDR3 loop spans 17 amino acids. Germline V gives CDR1 SGHVS, CDR2 FQNEAQ. CDR3: CASSYWDRGLRNTEAFF. As DNA, the CDR3 is TGTGCCAGCAGCTACTGGGACAGGGGGTTGAGGAACACTGAAGCTTTCTTT.

This clonotype has at least ten counts. The chain employs TRBV27 and TRBJ1-1; TRBD1 might be the D (5 bases). CDR1 and CDR2 from the germline V gene are MNHEY and SMNVEV (reference sequence). V was trimmed by 4 bases and J by 11 bases, leaving 11 bases between them. There are 11 residues in the CDR3. In DNA, the CDR3 is TGTGCCAGCAGTTCAGGGTTTGTGGCTTTCTTT. Its translation is CASSSGFVAFF.

This clonotype was found a few times. J is TRBJ2-2 and V is TRBV29-1; 12 nucleotides agree with TRBD2. CDR3 length: 17 amino acids. Germline CDR1 SQVTM, CDR2 ANQGSEA. With V trimmed by 4 bases and J by 3 bases, 9 bases remained unmatched. CDR3 amino acids: CSVGQGGLAGHTGELFF. The CDR3 bases are TGCAGCGTTGGACAGGGGGGACTAGCGGGCCACACCGGGGAGCTGTTTTTT.

The V gene is TRBV6-4, the J gene TRBJ1-6, with 9 bases that match TRBD1. The CDR3 runs to 14 residues. V lost 6 bases, J lost 4 bases, and 1 base stayed unmatched. CDR1 and CDR2 from the germline V gene are MRHNA and SNTAGT. The CDR3 spells CASRGQGYNSPLHF. CDR3 in DNA: TGTGCCAGCAGAGGACAGGGGTATAATTCACCCCTCCACTTT.

The chain is built from TRBV20-1 and TRBJ1-1; possible D gene TRBD1, 5 bases. Germline V CDR1 and CDR2: DFQATT, SNEGSKA (reference sequence). The CDR3 is made up of 11 amino acids. In nucleotides, the CDR3 is TGCAGCGGGACCGTAAACACTGAAGCTTTCTTT. This gives the protein CSGTVNTEAFF.

The rearrangement uses TRBV6-2 or TRBV6-3 and TRBJ2-7; D remains unclear. V lost 2 bases, J lost 0 bases, and 8 bases lay in between. The CDR3 runs 14 residues. Per germline, CDR1 MNHEY and CDR2 SVGEGT. Here the CDR3 DNA reads TGTGCCAGCAGTTACCTCCTAAGCTCCTACGAGCAGTACTTC. This gives the protein CASSYLLSSYEQYF.

In its sample, this clonotype was seen a few times. This chain connects TRBV20-1 to TRBJ2-5; 7 positions agree with TRBD1. J gave up 2 bases and V 0 bases, and 6 bases lay outside the gene matches. CDR3 length: 15 residues. Germline V gene sequence: CDR1 DFQATT, CDR2 SNEGSKA (reference sequence). The CDR3 protein is CSARDPPGGQETQYF. The CDR3, as DNA: TGCAGTGCTAGAGATCCCCCAGGGGGTCAAGAGACCCAGTACTTC.

The gene calls are TRBV6-6 and TRBJ2-2; tentative D call: TRBD2 (5 bases). This CDR3 is 13 amino acids long. V lost 6 bases and J 4 bases, leaving 9 bases between the germline ends. Looked up from germline, CDR1 is MNHNY and CDR2 is SVGAGI (reference sequence). The CDR3 is CASSPAGTGELFF. In DNA, the CDR3 is TGTGCCAGCAGCCCCGCGGGCACCGGGGAGCTGTTTTTT.

V is TRBV6-2 or TRBV6-3 and J is TRBJ2-7; a possible D gene is TRBD2 (6 bases). V lost 0 bases and J lost 1, with 7 bases in between. The length of the CDR3 is 14 residues. Per the germline V gene, CDR1 is MNHEY and CDR2 is SVGEGT. CDR3 nucleotides: TGTGCCAGCAGTTACTCGGGGGGTTCCTACGAGCAGTACTTC. This translates into CASSYSGGSYEQYF.

This clonotype was seen a few times. In DNA form, the CDR3 reads TGTGCCAGCAGCTTAGCCCCCGGGGGCACAGATACGCAGTATTTT. Amino acids: CASSLAPGGTDTQYF. The chain couples TRBV7-2 to TRBJ2-3; D may be TRBD2 (5 bases). Germline V lookup: CDR1 SGHTA, CDR2 FQGNSA. The CDR3 has 15 residues. V was shortened by 0 bases and J by 1 base, with 8 bases between the two germline ends.

The sample holds a few counts of this clonotype. This chain uses TRBV7-2 with TRBJ2-2; weak D call: TRBD1 (6 bases). This CDR3 comprises 13 residues. Germline-derived CDR1 and CDR2 are SGHTA and FQGNSA. V lost 1 base and J lost 6, with 6 bases in between. The CDR3 sequence is CASSLDRAGELFF. DNA of the CDR3: TGTGCCAGCAGCTTAGACAGGGCCGGGGAGCTGTTTTTT.

CDR3: CASSPGAQYEQYF. The CDR3 DNA reads as TGTGCCAGCTCACCAGGGGCCCAGTACGAGCAGTACTTC. The rearrangement uses TRBV18 and TRBJ2-7, with D perhaps TRBD1 (5 bases). The CDR3 is 13 residues long. CDR1 and CDR2 (germline): KGHSH, LQKENI. Trimming removed 2 bases from V and 4 bases from J, with 9 bases in between.

This clonotype was detected ten times or more. V is TRBV18 and J is TRBJ2-1; D is undetermined. Germline V gives CDR1 KGHSH, CDR2 LQKENI. The V gene lost 3 bases and the J gene lost 3 bases, with 12 bases spanning the gap. The CDR3 runs to 15 residues. The CDR3 nucleotides are TGTGCCAGCTCACCCAGCGCGATCTACTACAATGAGCAGTTCTTC. This gives the protein CASSPSAIYYNEQFF.

There are many counts of this clonotype. The chain links TRBV20-1 to TRBJ2-5, with TRBD1 matching 9 bases. The ends lost 1 base at V and 4 bases at J; junction bases unmatched: 7. Per germline, CDR1 DFQATT and CDR2 SNEGSKA (reference sequence). This CDR3 has 15 amino acids. CDR3 coding DNA: TGCAGTGCTAGAGCCCCTGGGACAGGGCGAGAGACCCAGTACTTC. Translating it yields CSARAPGTGRETQYF.

This rearrangement joins TRBV15 to TRBJ1-1; no definite D call. The germline CDR1 and CDR2 sequences are LNHNV and YYDKDF (reference sequence). Trimming pared 0 bases from V and 4 bases from J, leaving 9 bases between. CDR3 length: 14 amino acids. CDR3 in DNA: TGTGCCACCAGCAGAGAAATCGGACCCACTGAAGCTTTCTTT. The encoded protein is CATSREIGPTEAFF.